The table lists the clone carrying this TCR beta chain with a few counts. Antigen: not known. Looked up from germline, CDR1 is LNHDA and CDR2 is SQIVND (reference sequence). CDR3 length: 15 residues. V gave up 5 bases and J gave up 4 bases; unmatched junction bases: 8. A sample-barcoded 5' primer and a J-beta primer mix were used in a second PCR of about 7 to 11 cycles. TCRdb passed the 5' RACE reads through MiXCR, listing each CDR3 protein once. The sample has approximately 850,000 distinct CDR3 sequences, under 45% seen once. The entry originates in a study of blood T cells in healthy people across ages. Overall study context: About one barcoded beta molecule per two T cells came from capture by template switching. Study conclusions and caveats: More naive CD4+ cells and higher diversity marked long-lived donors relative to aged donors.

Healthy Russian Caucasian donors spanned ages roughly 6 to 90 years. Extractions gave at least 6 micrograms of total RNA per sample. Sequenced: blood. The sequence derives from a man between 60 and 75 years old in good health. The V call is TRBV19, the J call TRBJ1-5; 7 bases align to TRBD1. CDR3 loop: CASSARGQRNQPQHF. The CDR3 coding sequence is TGTGCCAGTAGTGCCCGGGGACAGCGGAATCAGCCCCAGCATTTT. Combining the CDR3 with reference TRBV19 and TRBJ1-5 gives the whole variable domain DGGITQSPKYLFRKEGQNVTLSCEQNLNHDAMYWYRQDPGQGLRLIYYSQIVNDFQKGDIAEGYSVSREKKESFPLTVTSAQKNPTAFYLCASSARGQRNQPQHFGDGTRLSIL.